This T cell receptor beta chain was obtained from a study of T-cell reconstitution after alpha-beta-depleted transplantation in children. Study-level findings and limits: The main origin of T-cell counts and diversity one year after transplant was newly produced T cells. About two months after transplant, alpha-beta T cells reportedly came from several hundred expanded graft clones.

As regards this clonotype: Its antigen is not identified. Germline and junction disagree at one end, which may indicate a read error.

The CDR3 length is 17 residues. The V gene's germline CDR1 is SGHRS and CDR2 YFSETQ. Construction of the TCRbeta library involved unique molecular identifiers. Each CDR3 protein gets one entry after TCRdb re-called the PCR reads with MiXCR. The sample includes 480,000 or so distinct CDR3 sequences, about 11% of them seen just once. The starting material was PBMCs, obtained before TCRalphabeta/CD19-depleted stem cell transplant. The gene calls are TRBV5-1 and TRBJ2-2, with TRBD1 as a possible D gene (5 bases). This clonotype was obtained from a child younger than 10 with inherited bone marrow failure, due to receive a stem cell transplant. The CDR3 nucleotides are TGCGCCAGCTGCTTGGTAAAGGTACAGGTCAACACCGGGGAGCTGTTTTTT. Amino acids: CASCLVKVQVNTGELFF.